Listed below are T cell receptor beta chains from one sample, sequenced in a study of immune cell composition in non-small cell lung cancer. Method: immunoSEQ multiplex PCR; TCRdb's copy keeps in-frame clones and lacks some. The repertoire has about 14,000 clones, approximately 81% of them found once; the top ten carry 8.5% to 14%. Input material: lung tumor tissue. All receptors come from a human donor with non-small cell lung cancer. CDR3s include the opening cysteine and the closing phenylalanine or tryptophan. Each record gives: V gene, clone size, CDR3 protein. Clone size is stated in some rows and not others, as once, few, many or a class when expanded.

TRBV4-1,once,CASSRTGTGLSDTDTQYF
TRBV7-2,NA,CASSLQLGVTEAFF
TRBV19,NA,CASSSGDSGNTIYF
TRBV7-9,NA,CASSLALSDDEQYF
TRBV13,NA,CASSSEGTSGGNEQFF
TRBV30,NA,CAWRRTGSGNTIYF
TRBV7-9,NA,CASSLGTGKIKNTEAFF
TRBV7-9,NA,CASSLATSGSYNEQFF
TRBV25-1,once,CASSELRFSGETQYF
TRBV7-2,NA,CASSLMAGVIDSQFF
TRBV11-2,NA,CASSPRGWGGTEAFF
TRBV2,NA,CASWGTSGRKNIQYF
TRBV7-3,NA,CASSLGAGGSTDTQYF
TRBV30,NA,CAWKWSSGNTIYF
TRBV28,NA,CASSPTGSVAEAFF
TRBV6-5,NA,CASSYGAGSTDTQYF
TRBV7-2,once,CASSTRQGQTDTQYF
TRBV5-1,NA,CASSPVEREESETQYF
TRBV18,NA,CASSPPFRRETQYF
TRBV14,once,CASSQDSRKQFF
TRBV18,once,CASSPGLAEVYEQYF
TRBV18,NA,CASSPLSPQETQYF
TRBV5-4,NA,CASSLDRVGAKNIQYF
TRBV18,NA,CASSPGLANTGELFF
TRBV11-1,NA,CASSLGWRGNEQFF
TRBV5-4,NA,CASSSPIGQGRNQETQYF
TRBV19,NA,CASRLRGGEGGYTF
TRBV2,NA,CASSESFPVGLHEQYF
TRBV27,NA,CASSLRDSGTQYF
TRBV7-9,NA,CASSHGLYTGELFF
TRBV4-3,NA,CASSQDSARATQETQYF